These 14 T cell receptor beta chains were sequenced from one sample in a study of blood T cell repertoires in COVID-19. Only in-frame clones appear in the TCRdb table, and some are missing; sequencing was by immunoSEQ multiplex PCR. The sample includes roughly 140,000 clones, over 80% of them seen just once. The sample consisted of PBMCs or T cells enriched from blood (not recorded which). The receptor source for this set is a woman aged 40 to 49 who had recovered from COVID-19.

The chain recombines TRBV19 with TRBJ1-1; a possible D gene is TRBD1 (6 bases). V dropped 1 base and J dropped 4 bases, with 13 bases sitting between them. The CDR3 runs to 15 residues. CDR1 is LNHDA, CDR2 SQIVND, per germline (reference sequence). CDR3 bases: TGTGCCAGTAGTATAGGAGGACAGTCGCCCACTGAAGCTTTCTTT. This codes for CASSIGGQSPTEAFF. The full variable domain, rest sourced from reference TRBV19 and TRBJ1-1, is DGGITQSPKYLFRKEGQNVTLSCEQNLNHDAMYWYRQDPGQGLRLIYYSQIVNDFQKGDIAEGYSVSREKKESFPLTVTSAQKNPTAFYLCASSIGGQSPTEAFFGQGTRLTVV.

The chain carries TRBV15 and TRBJ2-2; D perhaps matches TRBD1 (5 bases). This CDR3 contains 15 residues. The germline V gene has CDR1 LNHNV and CDR2 YYDKDF (reference sequence). Between the trimmed V and J ends, which lost 2 bases and 4 bases, there was a span of 11 bases. The CDR3 region is CATSRQGGGTGELFF. DNA for the CDR3: TGTGCCACCAGCAGACAGGGCGGCGGCACCGGGGAGCTGTTTTTT.

This clone was recorded once. The chain combines TRBV12-3 or TRBV12-4 with TRBJ2-7; TRBD1 matches at 9 bases. The ends lost 6 bases at V and 7 bases at J; junction bases unmatched: 7. The CDR3 is 13 amino acids. This chain's CDR3 is CASSLRDRAEQYF. The CDR3 DNA follows: TGTGCCAGCAGCCTCCGGGACAGGGCTGAGCAGTACTTC.

The J gene is TRBJ1-6, the V gene TRBV9, with TRBD1 matching over 8 bases. With 7 bases clipped from V and 5 bases from J, the junction kept 2 bases outside the gene matches. Germline V gene sequence: CDR1 SGDLS, CDR2 YYNGEE. The CDR3 has 13 residues. CDR3 in DNA: TGTGCCAGCGGACAGGGCAATAATTCACCCCTCCACTTT. Its translation is CASGQGNNSPLHF.

The gene calls are TRBV7-9 and TRBJ2-5; TRBD2 matches 11 bases. Germline V lookup: CDR1 SEHNR, CDR2 FQNEAQ (reference sequence). This CDR3 spans 15 amino acids. V was pared by 5 bases and J by 11 bases, with 13 bases of the junction left unmatched. The CDR3 region is CASSLAGLAGGMQYF. CDR3 sequence (DNA): TGTGCCAGCAGCCTGGCGGGGCTAGCGGGGGGTATGCAGTACTTC.

The J gene is TRBJ1-1, the V gene TRBV3-1 (or the pseudogene TRBV3-2); D perhaps matches TRBD1 (5 bases). The germline gives CDR1 LGHDT, CDR2 YNNKEL (reference sequence). This CDR3 region has 15 residues. Trimming took 0 bases from V and 6 from J, leaving 14 bases between them. CDR3 sequence reads: CASSQERTRGSEAFF. CDR3 nucleotide sequence: TGTGCCAGCAGCCAAGAACGGACGCGGGGGTCTGAAGCTTTCTTT.

A few counts support this clone. The rearrangement joins TRBV11-2 to TRBJ2-2, with 11 nucleotides matching TRBD2. Germline V lookup: CDR1 SGHAT, CDR2 FQNNGV. V was clipped by 5 bases and J by 5 bases; unmatched bases: 4. There are 15 residues in the CDR3. In DNA form, the CDR3 reads TGTGCCAGCAGCCCAACTAGCGGGAGTACCGGGGAGCTGTTTTTT. It specifies CASSPTSGSTGELFF. Using reference TRBV11-2 and TRBJ2-2 for the parts outside the CDR3, the full variable domain is EAGVAQSPRYKIIEKRQSVAFWCNPISGHATLYWYQQILGQGPKLLIQFQNNGVVDDSQLPKDRFSAERLKGVDSTLKIQPAKLEDSAVYLCASSPTSGSTGELFFGEGSRLTVL.

The J gene is TRBJ2-7, the V gene TRBV30; D is uncertain. Germline V lookup: CDR1 GTSNPN, CDR2 SVGIG (reference sequence). This CDR3 has 14 residues. V was pared by 0 bases and J by 3 bases, with 12 bases between. The CDR3: CAWSVQNQFYEQYF. DNA of the CDR3: TGTGCCTGGAGTGTACAAAACCAATTCTACGAGCAGTACTTC.

The chain links TRBV6-1 to TRBJ1-2; D gene ambiguous. Trimming took off 0 bases at V and 5 bases at J, with 7 bases between the two ends. This CDR3 comprises 13 residues. Germline values: CDR1 MNHNS, CDR2 SASEGT. CDR3 in DNA: TGTGCCAGCAGTGAAGCCACAGCTTATGGCTACACCTTC. This encodes CASSEATAYGYTF.

The V and J genes are TRBV27 and TRBJ2-3, with 8 nucleotides matching TRBD2. The CDR3 is 17 residues long. CDR1 MNHEY and CDR2 SMNVEV come from the germline V gene (reference sequence). V was clipped by 5 bases and J by 6 bases; unmatched bases: 16. Here the CDR3 reads CASSPFRGGEGTDTQYF. The CDR3, as DNA: TGTGCCAGCAGTCCATTCCGGGGGGGAGAGGGGACCGATACGCAGTATTTT.

The chain links TRBV25-1 to TRBJ1-3; TRBD1 aligns across 7 bases. CDR3 length: 14 amino acids. Germline-derived CDR1 and CDR2 are MGHDK and SYGVNS. V dropped 6 bases and J dropped 1; count of bases not matched to a gene: 3. The DNA for the CDR3 is TGTGCCAGCAGCCCGACAGGGTCTGGAAACACCATATATTTT. Translating it yields CASSPTGSGNTIYF.

V gene TRBV27 combines with J gene TRBJ1-2; 8 bases match TRBD1. The CDR3 runs to 14 residues. Germline V gene data show CDR1 as MNHEY and CDR2 as SMNVEV (reference sequence). The V gene end was trimmed by 0 bases and the J gene end by 5 bases; junction bases not matched to a gene: 2. This CDR3 is CASSLSRGLYGYTF. In nucleotides, the CDR3 is TGTGCCAGCAGTTTATCCAGGGGGCTATATGGCTACACCTTC.

Worth noting for this clone: One junction end disagrees with the germline gene, perhaps due to a read error. The CDR3 is CASTLRRASGGAFENTDTQYF. For the CDR3, the DNA is TGTGCCAGCACCTTAAGGCGGGCTAGCGGGGGGGCCTTTGAAAACACAGATACGCAGTATTTT. The chain carries TRBV7-3 and TRBJ2-3; TRBD2 agrees at 12 bases. The CDR3 spans 21 residues. Looked up from germline, CDR1 is SGHTA and CDR2 is FQGTGA.

V and J are TRBV15 and TRBJ2-7, with TRBD2 matching over 8 bases. V was clipped by 1 base and J by 3 bases; unmatched bases: 5. CDR3 length: 15 amino acids. Germline V CDR1 and CDR2: LNHNV, YYDKDF (reference sequence). CDR3 in DNA: TGTGCCACCAGCAGAGCGGGGGGGGATAACTACGAGCAGTACTTC. Its protein product is CATSRAGGDNYEQYF.